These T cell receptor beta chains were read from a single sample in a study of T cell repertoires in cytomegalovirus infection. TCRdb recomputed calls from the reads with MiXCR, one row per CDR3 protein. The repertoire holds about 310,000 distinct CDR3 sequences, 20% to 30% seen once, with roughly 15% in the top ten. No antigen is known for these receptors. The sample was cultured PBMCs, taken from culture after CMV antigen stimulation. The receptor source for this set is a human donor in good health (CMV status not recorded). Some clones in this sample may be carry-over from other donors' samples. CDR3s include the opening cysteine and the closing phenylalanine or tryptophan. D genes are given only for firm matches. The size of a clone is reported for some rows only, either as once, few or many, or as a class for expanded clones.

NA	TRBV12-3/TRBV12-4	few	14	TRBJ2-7	CASSPRDGLSEQYF	TGTGCCAGCAGTCCCCGGGACGGCCTATCCGAGCAGTACTTC
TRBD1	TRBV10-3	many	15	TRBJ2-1	CATKRGQVSYNEQFF	TGTGCCACTAAGAGGGGGCAAGTGTCCTACAATGAGCAGTTCTTC
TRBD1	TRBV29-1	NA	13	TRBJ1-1	CSVGGGLNTEAFF	TGCAGCGTTGGAGGGGGCCTGAACACTGAAGCTTTCTTT
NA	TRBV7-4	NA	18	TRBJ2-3	CASSQKGSSPFIWDTQYF	TGTGCCAGCAGTCAAAAGGGTTCTAGCCCGTTCATTTGGGATACGCAGTATTTT
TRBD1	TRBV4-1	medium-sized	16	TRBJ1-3	CASSLSGGVWGNTIYF	TGCGCCAGCAGCCTTTCAGGGGGCGTGTGGGGAAACACCATATATTTT
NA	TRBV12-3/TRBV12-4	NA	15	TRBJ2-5	CASSPTGSPMETQYF	TGTGCCAGCAGTCCTACGGGATCTCCCATGGAGACCCAGTACTTC
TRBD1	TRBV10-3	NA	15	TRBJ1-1	CAIRQGAGGHGEAFF	TGTGCCATCAGGCAGGGGGCTGGCGGACACGGTGAAGCTTTCTTT
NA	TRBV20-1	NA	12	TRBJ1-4	CSAGGSGEKLFF	TGCAGTGCTGGGGGAAGCGGTGAAAAACTGTTTTTT
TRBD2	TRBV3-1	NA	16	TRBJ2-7	CASSLSGRAEGYEQYF	TGTGCCAGCAGCCTTTCAGGGAGGGCCGAAGGGTACGAGCAGTACTTC
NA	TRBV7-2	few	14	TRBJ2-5	CASSLSADQETQYF	TGTGCCAGCAGCTTAAGTGCAGACCAAGAGACCCAGTACTTC
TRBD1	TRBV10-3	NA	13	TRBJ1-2	CAISARQGDGYTF	TGTGCCATCAGTGCAAGGCAGGGGGATGGCTACACCTTC
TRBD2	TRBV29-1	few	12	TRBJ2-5	CSGTSGQETQYF	TGCAGCGGGACTAGCGGCCAAGAGACCCAGTACTTC
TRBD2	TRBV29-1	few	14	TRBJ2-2	CSVGLAGATGELFF	TGCAGCGTTGGACTAGCGGGCGCCACCGGGGAGCTGTTTTTT
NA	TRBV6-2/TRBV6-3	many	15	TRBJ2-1	CASSLTTGSYNEQFF	TGTGCCAGCAGTTTAACGACAGGATCGTACAATGAGCAGTTCTTC
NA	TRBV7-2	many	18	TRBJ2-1	CASSRGRSSGGSYNEQFF	TGTGCCAGCAGCAGAGGACGCAGCTCTGGGGGCTCCTACAATGAGCAGTTCTTC
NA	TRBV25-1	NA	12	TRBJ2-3	CAVRPSTDTQYF	TGTGCCGTCCGCCCTAGCACAGATACGCAGTATTTT
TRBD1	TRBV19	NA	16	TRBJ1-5	CASSTAGTASNQPQHF	TGTGCCAGTAGTACAGCCGGGACAGCAAGCAATCAGCCCCAGCATTTT
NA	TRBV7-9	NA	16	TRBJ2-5	CASSSPKWQTQETQYF	TGTGCCAGCAGTTCTCCCAAGTGGCAGACGCAAGAGACCCAGTACTTC
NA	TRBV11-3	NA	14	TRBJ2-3	CASSLAAGPLTQYF	TGTGCCAGCAGCTTAGCCGCGGGACCCCTTACGCAGTATTTT
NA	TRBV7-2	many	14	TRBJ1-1	CASSRGWGLTEAFF	TGTGCCAGCAGCCGCGGTTGGGGCCTCACTGAAGCTTTCTTT
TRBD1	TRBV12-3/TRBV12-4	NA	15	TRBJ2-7	CASSLGPGQGYEQYF	TGTGCCAGCAGTTTGGGTCCGGGACAGGGGTACGAGCAGTACTTC
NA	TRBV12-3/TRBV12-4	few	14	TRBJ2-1	CASSYSRIYNEQFF	TGTGCCAGCAGTTACAGTAGGATCTACAATGAGCAGTTCTTC